The 24 T cell receptor beta chains presented below share a single source sample, sequenced in a study of T-cell reconstitution after alpha-beta-depleted transplantation in children. Preparation of the TCRbeta library was carried out with unique molecular identifiers. TCRdb called the PCR reads again in MiXCR, with one record for every CDR3 protein. The table records 190,000 or so distinct CDR3 sequences, approximately 7% of them present only once. Here the sequenced sample was PBMCs from the stem cell graft donor, taken from the stem cell graft. The origin of the receptors is a human donor who donated a stem cell graft to a child with Wiskott-Aldrich syndrome.

This clonotype showed up many times. The chain employs TRBV6-1 and TRBJ2-1; 8 nucleotides line up with TRBD1. CDR3 length: 19 amino acids. Germline CDR1 reads MNHNS; CDR2 reads SASEGT. The ends lost 10 bases at V and 0 bases at J; junction bases unmatched: 20. The CDR3 region has the DNA TGTGCCATCAGCGAAGGGATTCAGGGGGCTGCCCACTCCTACAATGAGCAGTTCTTC. It encodes CAISEGIQGAAHSYNEQFF.

This clonotype was detected ten times or more. The chain recombines TRBV3-1 with TRBJ2-1; TRBD2 might be the D (7 bases). The length of the CDR3 is 16 residues. With 1 base removed from V and 7 bases from J, the gap between germline ends came to 17 bases. The V gene's germline CDR1 is LGHDT and CDR2 YNNKEL (reference sequence). The CDR3 nucleotides are TGTGCCAGCAGCCAAGCTTATGGCGCGGGGGCAAATGAGCAGTTCTTC. Translation: CASSQAYGAGANEQFF.

This clonotype was counted ten times or more. The chain has TRBV20-1 and TRBJ1-1; no clear D gene. Germline lookup yields CDR1 DFQATT and CDR2 SNEGSKA (reference sequence). This CDR3 has 14 amino acids. The V gene lost 3 bases and the J gene lost 1 base, with 12 bases spanning the gap. For the CDR3, the DNA is TGCAGTGCTAGTTCCGGCCAAGGGAACACTGAAGCTTTCTTT. Translating it yields CSASSGQGNTEAFF.

This clonotype was counted at least ten times. V is TRBV7-2 and J is TRBJ1-1; D not certain. Germline-derived CDR1 and CDR2 are SGHTA and FQGNSA. Trimming took off 0 bases at V and 5 bases at J, with 7 bases between the two ends. The CDR3 is 13 residues long. The DNA of the CDR3 is TGTGCCAGCAGCTTAGCGGTCCAGACTGAAGCTTTCTTT. Amino acids: CASSLAVQTEAFF.

This clonotype was seen many times. This sequence joins TRBV28 and TRBJ2-5, with D unresolved. Trimming cost V 2 bases and J 5 bases, with 24 bases left between them. CDR1 and CDR2 (germline): MDHEN, SYDVKM. CDR3 length equals 18 residues. CDR3 protein: CASSLPTQPGYLQETQYF. As DNA, the CDR3 is TGTGCCAGCAGTTTACCCACTCAACCAGGCTACCTCCAGGAGACCCAGTACTTC.

The sample holds many counts of this clonotype. The chain carries TRBV4-3 and TRBJ2-1, with 9 bases matching TRBD2. CDR1 is LGHNA and CDR2 is YSLEER in the germline V gene. V was pared by 0 bases and J by 1 base, with 1 base of the junction left unmatched. CDR3 size: 16 residues. In nucleotides, the CDR3 is TGCGCCAGCAGCCAAGAAGCGGGAGGATCCTACAATGAGCAGTTCTTC. As protein: CASSQEAGGSYNEQFF.

The V and J genes are TRBV5-1 and TRBJ2-7; perhaps TRBD1 as D (6 bases). V lost 1 base to trimming and J lost 3 bases, with 14 bases between them. The CDR3 spans 15 residues. CDR1 is SGHRS and CDR2 is YFSETQ in the germline V gene. The CDR3, as DNA: TGCGCCAGCAGCTTGAGACAGGCTCAACTCTACGAGCAGTACTTC. It specifies CASSLRQAQLYEQYF. Variable domain in full (rest from reference TRBV5-1 and TRBJ2-7): KAGVTQTPRYLIKTRGQQVTLSCSPISGHRSVSWYQQTPGQGLQFLFEYFSETQRNKGNFPGRFSGRQFSNSRSEMNVSTLELGDSALYLCASSLRQAQLYEQYFGPGTRLTVT.

This clonotype was detected a few times. This rearrangement joins TRBV5-1 to TRBJ1-1, with 11 bases identical to TRBD1. The CDR3 has 14 residues. The germline V gene has CDR1 SGHRS and CDR2 YFSETQ. V was clipped by 2 bases and J by 8 bases; unmatched bases: 5. This CDR3 reads CASSFRDRGGEAFF. Here the CDR3 DNA reads TGCGCCAGCAGCTTCCGGGACAGGGGGGGAGAAGCTTTCTTT.

The sample holds many counts of this clonotype. CDR3 bases: TGCGCCAGCAGCCAATACGTCAGGGGGCTGGATGGCTACACCTTC. This encodes CASSQYVRGLDGYTF. The chain couples TRBV4-3 to TRBJ1-2; 8 nucleotides agree with TRBD1. Germline loops: CDR1 LGHNA, CDR2 YSLEER. The CDR3 runs 15 residues. The trim removed 2 bases at V and 6 bases at J, leaving 8 bases unmatched.

This clonotype has ten or more counts. This sequence joins TRBV29-1 and TRBJ2-2; D unresolved. V lost 7 bases, J lost 4 bases, and 13 bases lay in between. Germline V gene lookup returns CDR1 SQVTM and CDR2 ANQGSEA. The CDR3 is 13 amino acids. Here the CDR3 reads CSAEGQRTGELFF. The CDR3 DNA sequence: TGCAGCGCCGAAGGGCAGCGCACCGGGGAGCTGTTTTTT.

Many counts were recorded for this clonotype. The J gene is TRBJ2-5, the V gene TRBV29-1, with D unresolved. The length of the CDR3 is 12 residues. Germline V CDR1 and CDR2: SQVTM, ANQGSEA. V lost 2 bases and J lost 1, with 5 bases in between. CDR3 residues: CSVERRQETQYF. DNA for the CDR3: TGCAGCGTTGAAAGGCGCCAAGAGACCCAGTACTTC. Together with reference TRBV29-1 and TRBJ2-5, the CDR3 gives the full variable domain: SAVISQKPSRDICQRGTSLTIQCQVDSQVTMMFWYRQQPGQSLTLIATANQGSEATYESGFVIDKFPISRPNLTFSTLTVSNMSPEDSSIYLCSVERRQETQYFGPGTRLLVL.

As concerns this clonotype: This may stem from a read error, because a much larger clone lies one nucleotide away. The chain combines TRBV9 with TRBJ2-5; 8 positions agree with TRBD2. CDR1 is SGDLS, CDR2 YYNGEE, per germline. CDR3 length: 16 residues. The CDR3 sequence is CASSPGTRVVGETQHF. CDR3 bases: TGTGCCAGCAGCCCAGGGACTAGAGTCGTTGGTGAGACCCAGCACTTC.

This chain uses TRBV3-1 with TRBJ2-3, with TRBD1 matching 7 bases. V shed 5 bases, J shed 0 bases, and the junction held 5 bases outside the gene matches. The CDR3 contains 15 residues. The germline CDR1 and CDR2 sequences are LGHDT and YNNKEL (reference sequence). The DNA of the CDR3 is TGTGCCAGCAGCACACAGGGGTCTAGCACAGATACGCAGTATTTT. It yields the protein CASSTQGSSTDTQYF.

Many counts were recorded for this clonotype. The chain recombines TRBV7-2 with TRBJ2-1; 11 bases line up with TRBD2. CDR1 SGHTA and CDR2 FQGNSA come from the germline V gene. This CDR3 has 16 amino acids. After removal of 5 bases from V and 9 bases from J, the junction contained 12 bases not matched to a gene. The CDR3 here is CASSIFTSGRGGEQFF. CDR3 bases: TGTGCCAGCAGCATCTTCACTAGCGGGAGAGGTGGTGAGCAGTTCTTC.

The CDR3 region has the DNA TGTGCCAGCAGCCGCAACCGTCCACCGGGGCACTACGAGCAGTACTTC. Translation: CASSRNRPPGHYEQYF. J is TRBJ2-7 and V is TRBV11-2, with D possibly called TRBD1 or TRBD2 (5 bases each). Germline loops: CDR1 SGHAT, CDR2 FQNNGV. The CDR3 totals 16 residues. V was cut by 5 bases and J by 3 bases, with 20 bases left in between.

V is TRBV12-3 or TRBV12-4 and J is TRBJ2-1; no clear D gene. This CDR3 comprises 12 residues. The germline V and J ends were trimmed by 0 bases and 15 bases, with 12 bases remaining between them. CDR3 nucleotides: TGTGCCAGCAGTTTAGCGCCTGAGTCGGGGTTCTTC. This sequence encodes CASSLAPESGFF.

The chain employs TRBV7-6 and TRBJ2-7; 8 bases align to TRBD2. Germline V gene lookup returns CDR1 SGHVS and CDR2 FNYEAQ. This CDR3 has 15 residues. V lost 5 bases, J lost 0 bases, and 6 bases stayed unmatched. Written as DNA, the CDR3 is TGTGCCAGCAGCCCCGTCGGGGGGGCCTCCTACGAGCAGTACTTC. Protein: CASSPVGGASYEQYF.

The table lists this clonotype with many counts. The chain recombines TRBV2 with TRBJ1-5; D remains unclear. This CDR3 region has 15 residues. Germline V lookup: CDR1 SNHLY, CDR2 FYNNEI. V lost 2 bases and J lost 0, with 8 bases in between. CDR3 region: CASSELRDSNQPQHF. The DNA for the CDR3 is TGTGCCAGCAGTGAACTCAGAGATAGCAATCAGCCCCAGCATTTT.

This clonotype was picked up a small number of times. This sequence joins TRBV3-1 and TRBJ2-5; tentatively, D is TRBD2 (6 bases). Germline CDR1 and CDR2: LGHDT and YNNKEL (reference sequence). The CDR3 is 15 residues long. V lost 3 bases and J 3 bases, leaving 14 bases between the germline ends. The CDR3 coding sequence is TGTGCCAGCAGCCAGATGGGACTTTTAAAAGAGACCCAGTACTTC. Protein: CASSQMGLLKETQYF.

This clonotype was seen repeatedly, ten times or more. The rearrangement links TRBV6-1 to TRBJ2-7; D gene unclear. Trimming removed 7 bases from V and 1 base from J, with 14 bases in between. Germline V gene data show CDR1 as MNHNS and CDR2 as SASEGT. The CDR3 spans 14 residues. The CDR3 here is CASIRKGSSYEQYF. The CDR3 DNA follows: TGTGCCAGCATTCGGAAAGGCTCATCCTACGAGCAGTACTTC.

This clonotype has a count of ten or more. The chain carries TRBV6-4 and TRBJ2-1; 8 bases align to TRBD1. This CDR3 has 13 residues. With 6 bases clipped from V and 6 bases from J, the junction kept 4 bases outside the gene matches. Germline V lookup: CDR1 MRHNA, CDR2 SNTAGT. For the CDR3, the DNA is TGTGCCAGCAGCCAGGGGGCTTTCAATGAGCAGTTCTTC. Its translation: CASSQGAFNEQFF.

This clonotype was seen ten or more times. CDR3 coding DNA: TGCAGTGCTAGATTGGCGGGGGGCACAGATACGCAGTATTTT. Its translation: CSARLAGGTDTQYF. V is TRBV20-1 and J is TRBJ2-3, with TRBD2 matching over 7 bases. Germline values: CDR1 DFQATT, CDR2 SNEGSKA (reference sequence). J lost 1 base, V lost 2 bases, and 3 bases had no gene match. This CDR3 is built from 14 residues.

This clonotype was found many times. V usage is TRBV2 and J usage is TRBJ1-1; the D is unclear. The CDR3 totals 12 residues. Germline CDR1 reads SNHLY; CDR2 reads FYNNEI. The V gene lost 7 bases and the J gene lost 5 bases, with 11 bases spanning the gap. CDR3 loop: CASMTSGTEAFF. CDR3 sequence (DNA): TGTGCCAGCATGACGTCGGGGACTGAAGCTTTCTTT.

Ten or more counts support this clonotype. The gene calls are TRBV6-4 and TRBJ2-3; TRBD2 is a possible D gene (7 bases). The V end was cut by 2 bases, the J end by 2 bases, with 8 bases between. Germline CDR1 and CDR2: MRHNA and SNTAGT. The CDR3 spans 14 residues. CDR3 DNA: TGTGCCAGCAGTGACGGGGGGGCCACAGATACGCAGTATTTT. Its translation: CASSDGGATDTQYF.